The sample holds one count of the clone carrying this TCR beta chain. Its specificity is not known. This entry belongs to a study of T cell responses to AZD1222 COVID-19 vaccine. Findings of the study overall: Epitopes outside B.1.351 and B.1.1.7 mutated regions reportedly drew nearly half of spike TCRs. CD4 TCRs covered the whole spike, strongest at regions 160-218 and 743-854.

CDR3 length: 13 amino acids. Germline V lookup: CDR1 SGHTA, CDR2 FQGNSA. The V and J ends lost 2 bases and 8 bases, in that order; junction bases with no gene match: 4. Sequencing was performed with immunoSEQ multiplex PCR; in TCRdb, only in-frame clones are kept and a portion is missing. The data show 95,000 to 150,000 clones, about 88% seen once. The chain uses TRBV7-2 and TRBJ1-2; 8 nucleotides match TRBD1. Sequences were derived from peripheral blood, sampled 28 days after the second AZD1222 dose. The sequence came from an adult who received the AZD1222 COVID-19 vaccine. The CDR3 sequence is CASSLNRGSGYTF. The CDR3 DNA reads TGTGCCAGCAGCTTAAACAGGGGGTCGGGCTACACCTTC.